Sequencing of this T cell receptor (beta chain) was carried out in a study of cytomegalovirus exposure and HLA in healthy donors. Study-wide background: Unique TCR beta sequences numbering approximately 120 million came from around 180 million T cells in an earlier analysis. Whole-study results and caveats: Sequencing likely produced, as an artifact, a cluster of highly shared sequence variants.

On this clone: What it recognizes is unknown.

The PCR contained 60 Vbeta and 13 Jbeta primers. The data were produced by immunoSEQ multiplex PCR, yet TCRdb's version contains in-frame clones alone and is incomplete. The sample holds around 180,000 clones, roughly 80% seen once. Likely unrecorded immune exposures existed in these nominally healthy donors. CDR1 is LGHNA, CDR2 YSLEER, per germline. CDR3 length: 18 residues. V was clipped by 0 bases and J by 2 bases, with 14 bases between them. This chain connects TRBV4-3 to TRBJ1-6; D may be TRBD1 (6 bases). The sequencing sample was made of PBMCs. The clonotype comes from a man aged 25 to 40 in good health and CMV-seropositive. The CDR3 here is CASSQDRGGAPYNSPLHF. In DNA form, the CDR3 reads TGCGCCAGCAGCCAAGATAGGGGGGGGGCCCCCTATAATTCACCCCTCCACTTT.